These T cell receptor beta chains were read from a single sample in a study of T cell changes during pregnancy in multiple sclerosis. The assay was immunoSEQ multiplex PCR, and TCRdb's table has in-frame clones only and misses some. The data show over 50,000 clones, 92% seen once. The source material was CD4+ T cells from peripheral blood mononuclear cells, sampled after pregnancy. The source of these receptors is a female donor with multiple sclerosis, enrolled in a pregnancy study. Both conserved end residues are part of each CDR3. D genes are given only for firm matches. Some rows mark clone size as missing; the rest say once, few, many or name a class of expanded clone.

D gene: .; V gene: TRBV6-5; J gene: TRBJ2-3; clone size: .; CDR3 DNA: TGTGCCAGCAAAAGGGCAGGGGGGTCAGATACGCAGTATTTT; CDR3 protein: CASKRAGGSDTQYF
D gene: .; V gene: TRBV27; J gene: TRBJ1-1; clone size: .; CDR3 DNA: TGTGCCAGCAGTTTATCCCTCCCTAAGAACACTGAAGCTTTCTTT; CDR3 protein: CASSLSLPKNTEAFF
D gene: TRBD2; V gene: TRBV4-2; J gene: TRBJ2-2; clone size: .; CDR3 DNA: TGTGCCAGCAGCCAAGAGACTAGCGATTCAGCGAACACCGGGGAGCTGTTTTTT; CDR3 protein: CASSQETSDSANTGELFF
D gene: .; V gene: TRBV2; J gene: TRBJ1-4; clone size: .; CDR3 DNA: TGTGCCAGCAGTGCCCGGGTTTATGAAAAACTGTTTTTT; CDR3 protein: CASSARVYEKLFF
D gene: .; V gene: TRBV5-1; J gene: TRBJ1-1; clone size: .; CDR3 DNA: TGCGCCAGCAGCTCCACCCCGGGGTTGAACACTGAAGCTTTCTTT; CDR3 protein: CASSSTPGLNTEAFF
D gene: TRBD1; V gene: TRBV7-9; J gene: TRBJ1-1; clone size: .; CDR3 DNA: TGTGCCAGCAGCTCCTACAGGGACAGAGGGGGCTCTGAAGCTTTCTTT; CDR3 protein: CASSSYRDRGGSEAFF
D gene: .; V gene: TRBV18; J gene: TRBJ1-1; clone size: .; CDR3 DNA: TGTGCCAGCTCAAAACACGGGGAGAACACTGAAGCTTTCTTT; CDR3 protein: CASSKHGENTEAFF
D gene: TRBD1; V gene: TRBV30; J gene: TRBJ2-3; clone size: .; CDR3 DNA: TGTGCCTGGAGTGGGCACAGGGGAGTAGATACGCAGTATTTT; CDR3 protein: CAWSGHRGVDTQYF
D gene: .; V gene: TRBV6-5; J gene: TRBJ1-1; clone size: once; CDR3 DNA: TGTGCCAGCAGTTACCGAGGGCGGAACACTGAAGCTTTCTTT; CDR3 protein: CASSYRGRNTEAFF
D gene: .; V gene: TRBV27; J gene: TRBJ1-6; clone size: .; CDR3 DNA: TGTGCCAGCAGTTTCTACGAGGGAAATTCACCCCTCCACTTT; CDR3 protein: CASSFYEGNSPLHF
D gene: .; V gene: TRBV7-2; J gene: TRBJ1-1; clone size: .; CDR3 DNA: TGTGCCAGCAGCTTAATGGTAGCGAGCCGTTACACTGAAGCTTTCTTT; CDR3 protein: CASSLMVASRYTEAFF
D gene: .; V gene: TRBV7-2; J gene: TRBJ2-1; clone size: .; CDR3 DNA: TGTGCCAGCAGCCTTGTGGTTGAGGAGCAGTTCTTC; CDR3 protein: CASSLVVEEQFF
D gene: .; V gene: TRBV5-6; J gene: TRBJ2-3; clone size: once; CDR3 DNA: TGTGCCAGCAGCCCCGTGGGGGGGGCTAGCACAGATACGCAGTATTTT; CDR3 protein: CASSPVGGASTDTQYF
D gene: TRBD2; V gene: TRBV5-1; J gene: TRBJ2-3; clone size: .; CDR3 DNA: TGCGCCAGCAGCGGACTAGCGGGATTCACAGATACGCAGTATTTT; CDR3 protein: CASSGLAGFTDTQYF
D gene: .; V gene: TRBV18; J gene: TRBJ1-2; clone size: .; CDR3 DNA: TGTGCCAGCTCCCAGGTCGCACAAGCACCTAACTATGGCTACACCTTC; CDR3 protein: CASSQVAQAPNYGYTF
D gene: .; V gene: TRBV2; J gene: TRBJ2-7; clone size: .; CDR3 DNA: TGTGCCAGCAGGGTTAGCTTAGCGACCTACGAGCAGTACTTC; CDR3 protein: CASRVSLATYEQYF
D gene: .; V gene: TRBV6-5; J gene: TRBJ1-2; clone size: .; CDR3 DNA: TGTGCCAGCCATTCAAACTATGGCTACACCTTC; CDR3 protein: CASHSNYGYTF
D gene: TRBD2; V gene: TRBV4-3; J gene: TRBJ2-3; clone size: .; CDR3 DNA: TGCGCCAGCAGCCAAGATGGGACTAGCGGGAGAAGCACAGATACGCAGTATTTT; CDR3 protein: CASSQDGTSGRSTDTQYF
D gene: TRBD2; V gene: TRBV30; J gene: TRBJ2-1; clone size: .; CDR3 DNA: TGTGCCTGGTCGGGGGGGGTAGGGGATGAGCAGTTCTTC; CDR3 protein: CAWSGGVGDEQFF
D gene: TRBD2; V gene: TRBV27; J gene: TRBJ2-7; clone size: .; CDR3 DNA: TGTGCCAGCAGTTTGGCTAGCGGGAGGGCCGGGTACGAGCAGTACTTC; CDR3 protein: CASSLASGRAGYEQYF
D gene: .; V gene: TRBV2; J gene: TRBJ2-7; clone size: few; CDR3 DNA: TGTGCCAGCGCCCAACCTCTAGCTTACGAGCAGTACTTC; CDR3 protein: CASAQPLAYEQYF
D gene: .; V gene: TRBV19; J gene: TRBJ2-3; clone size: .; CDR3 DNA: TGTGCCAGTAGTATAACAGCGGTGGCTAGCACAGATACGCAGTATTTT; CDR3 protein: CASSITAVASTDTQYF
D gene: .; V gene: TRBV7-2; J gene: TRBJ2-3; clone size: .; CDR3 DNA: TGTGCCAGCAGCTTGTCTAGCGGCACAGATACGCAGTATTTT; CDR3 protein: CASSLSSGTDTQYF